One sample yielded the 17 T cell receptor beta chains listed below, sequenced in a study of cytomegalovirus exposure and HLA in healthy donors. With 60 Vbeta and 13 Jbeta primers, the PCR was carried out. Here immunoSEQ multiplex PCR was the method, and the copy in TCRdb shows in-frame clones only, minus some. The sample holds 150,000 to 200,000 clones, about four fifths seen once. The sample consisted of PBMCs. Source of these receptors: a man aged 40-50 years in good health and CMV-seronegative.

The J gene is TRBJ2-3, the V gene TRBV2; D may be TRBD2 (6 bases). CDR1 and CDR2 from the germline V gene are SNHLY and FYNNEI. Trimming shortened V by 0 bases and J by 0 bases, and 16 bases separated the two germline ends. The CDR3 is 18 amino acids. DNA for the CDR3: TGTGCCAGCAGTGAAGCTGGGGAGGCGTTATTTAGCACAGATACGCAGTATTTT. It codes for CASSEAGEALFSTDTQYF.

The V call is TRBV4-3, the J call TRBJ2-7; D is perhaps TRBD1 (5 bases). From germline, CDR1 is LGHNA and CDR2 YSLEER. The V gene lost 8 bases and the J gene lost 5 bases, with 10 bases spanning the gap. This CDR3 spans 11 amino acids. The CDR3 spells CASGSRDEQYF. In DNA, the CDR3 is TGCGCCAGCGGGTCCAGGGACGAGCAGTACTTC.

The chain carries TRBV5-4 and TRBJ1-2; D is undetermined. CDR3 length equals 13 residues. V was clipped by 1 base and J by 2 bases, with 6 bases between them. Germline lookup yields CDR1 SGHNT and CDR2 YYREEE (reference sequence). The DNA for the CDR3 is TGTGCCAGCAGCTTGAACAGAAACTATGGCTACACCTTC. This gives the protein CASSLNRNYGYTF.

This chain uses TRBV6-1 with TRBJ1-2; no clear D. V lost 8 bases and J 0 bases, leaving 16 bases between the germline ends. Looked up from germline, CDR1 is MNHNS and CDR2 is SASEGT. The CDR3 is made up of 15 amino acids. The CDR3 loop is CASGYTIASNYGYTF. The CDR3 DNA sequence: TGTGCCAGCGGATACACGATAGCCTCTAACTATGGCTACACCTTC.

This rearrangement joins TRBV27 to TRBJ2-2; no reliable D call. The CDR3 spans 12 residues. Germline V gives CDR1 MNHEY, CDR2 SMNVEV (reference sequence). Trimming took 2 bases from V and 8 from J, leaving 6 bases between them. The CDR3: CASSLRVGELFF. The CDR3 bases are TGTGCCAGCAGTTTACGAGTAGGGGAGCTGTTTTTT.

The chain joins TRBV5-8 to TRBJ1-1; TRBD1 might be the D (6 bases). V gave up 7 bases and J gave up 2 bases, with 18 bases separating them. Germline V CDR1 and CDR2: SGHTS, YDEGEE. This CDR3 has 15 residues. The CDR3 DNA reads TGTGCCAGCCTCCTTCCTTGGGGGCCCAACACTGAAGCTTTCTTT. Protein: CASLLPWGPNTEAFF.

The V gene is TRBV27, the J gene TRBJ2-7; D is unclear. The CDR3 totals 13 residues. CDR1 and CDR2 (germline): MNHEY, SMNVEV (reference sequence). V lost 3 bases to trimming and J lost 0 bases, with 6 bases between them. CDR3 coding DNA: TGTGCCAGCAGTTTGGCGGTCTCCTACGAGCAGTACTTC. This encodes CASSLAVSYEQYF.

The genes are TRBV4-2 and TRBJ2-2, with D possibly TRBD2 on 6 matching bases. The V end lost 0 bases, the J end lost 6 bases, and 8 bases lay between the germline ends. This CDR3 has 14 amino acids. The germline CDR1 and CDR2 sequences are LGHNA and YNFKEQ. The CDR3 region is CASSQEGGAGELFF. The CDR3 nucleotides are TGTGCCAGCAGCCAAGAGGGCGGGGCCGGGGAGCTGTTTTTT.

The chain links TRBV10-3 to TRBJ1-1; TRBD1 matches at 10 bases. The CDR3 length is 15 residues. J gave up 4 bases and V 6 bases, and 8 bases lay outside the gene matches. Germline CDR1 reads ENHRY; CDR2 reads SYGVKD. The CDR3 loop reads CAIRSGTGDPTEAFF. The DNA for the CDR3 is TGTGCCATCAGGAGCGGGACAGGGGACCCCACTGAAGCTTTCTTT.

The rearrangement links TRBV4-3 to TRBJ2-7; TRBD2 matches at 7 bases. Germline V lookup: CDR1 LGHNA, CDR2 YSLEER. J gave up 12 bases and V 5 bases, and 7 bases lay outside the gene matches. The CDR3 has 11 amino acids. The CDR3 region is CASSGRREGYF. The CDR3 region has the DNA TGCGCCAGCAGCGGACGGAGGGAGGGGTACTTC.

The chain links TRBV28 to TRBJ1-4; D uncertain. Germline lookup yields CDR1 MDHEN and CDR2 SYDVKM. CDR3 size: 14 residues. V lost 3 bases, J lost 0 bases, and 5 bases lay in between. The CDR3 region has the DNA TGTGCCAGCAGTTTCTTTACAACTAATGAAAAACTGTTTTTT. Amino acid sequence: CASSFFTTNEKLFF.

The rearrangement links TRBV5-4 to TRBJ1-1, with D perhaps TRBD1 (6 bases). The V gene's germline CDR1 is SGHNT and CDR2 YYREEE (reference sequence). V lost 2 bases and J 4 bases, leaving 12 bases between the germline ends. This CDR3 has 14 amino acids. The DNA of the CDR3 is TGTGCCAGCAGCTTCCAACAGGGAACCACTGAAGCTTTCTTT. Translated: CASSFQQGTTEAFF. The full variable domain, its missing parts supplied by reference TRBV5-4 and TRBJ1-1, is ETGVTQSPTHLIKTRGQQVTLRCSSQSGHNTVSWYQQALGQGPQFIFQYYREEENGRGNFPPRFSGLQFPNYSSELNVNALELDDSALYLCASSFQQGTTEAFFGQGTRLTVV.

The chain employs TRBV6-5 and TRBJ1-1; 8 bases are a match to TRBD1. The V segment lost 6 bases and the J segment 1 base; nucleotides outside the gene matches: 4. CDR1 and CDR2 (germline): MNHEY, SVGAGI. The CDR3 has 14 residues. The CDR3 region is CASSRTGKNTEAFF. The CDR3 DNA reads TGTGCCAGCAGCCGGACAGGGAAGAACACTGAAGCTTTCTTT.

The chain is built from TRBV13 and TRBJ1-5, with TRBD1 matching over 8 bases. This CDR3 has 16 amino acids. From germline, CDR1 is PRHDT and CDR2 FYEKMQ (reference sequence). V shed 4 bases, J shed 4 bases, and the junction held 9 bases outside the gene matches. As DNA, the CDR3 is TGTGCCAGCAGCTCCTCTGACAGGGGAGGGAATCAGCCCCAGCATTTT. Its translation is CASSSSDRGGNQPQHF.

J is TRBJ2-7 and V is TRBV29-1, with 8 nucleotides matching TRBD1. Germline V gives CDR1 SQVTM, CDR2 ANQGSEA. CDR3 length: 13 residues. V dropped 2 bases and J dropped 3; count of bases not matched to a gene: 3. CDR3 residues: CSVEQGARYEQYF. CDR3 DNA: TGCAGCGTTGAACAGGGGGCGCGCTACGAGCAGTACTTC.

V gene TRBV28 combines with J gene TRBJ2-7; 11 nucleotides match TRBD2. Germline V gene sequence: CDR1 MDHEN, CDR2 SYDVKM. This CDR3 comprises 13 residues. Losses at the gene ends were 5 bases for V and 4 bases for J; bases not matched to a gene: 1. The CDR3 DNA reads TGTGCCAGCAGTCTAGCGGGGGGATACGAGCAGTACTTC. Amino acid sequence: CASSLAGGYEQYF.

This sequence joins TRBV5-5 and TRBJ1-2; D is undetermined. From germline, CDR1 is SGHKS and CDR2 YYEKEE (reference sequence). The ends were cut back, 1 base at V and 0 bases at J, with 7 bases in the middle. The CDR3 covers 14 residues. In DNA form, the CDR3 reads TGTGCCAGCAGCTTGATGAGCACTAACTATGGCTACACCTTC. Its translation is CASSLMSTNYGYTF.